This TCR beta chain derives from a study of shared clonotypes between healthy human individuals. Overall study findings and caveats: Sampling used blood alone; tissue repertoires probably differ. Generally, estimated richness proved larger in naive subsets than it did in memory subsets.

Some clones are missing from TCRdb's copy, which holds only in-frame ones; the method was immunoSEQ multiplex PCR. The profile shows about 1.1 million clones, around 77% of them singletons. From germline, CDR1 is SGHTA and CDR2 FQGNSA. Trimming pared 5 bases from V and 2 bases from J, leaving 2 bases between. The CDR3 has 11 amino acids. To note about this clone: The target antigen is unknown. This probably arose from a read error, given a far larger clone one base away. The same CDR3 arises from other DNA sequences in this sample as well.

This clonotype originated in a man between 18 and 29 years old in good health. Some clones in this sample may be carry-over from other donors' samples. This chain connects TRBV7-2 to TRBJ2-3, with D unresolved. Material for sequencing was memory CD4+ T cells from PBMCs. The sample's subset: CD45RA-negative fraction. CDR3 nucleotides: TGTGCCAGCAGCCCCACAGATACGCAGTATTTT. Protein: CASSPTDTQYF.